This TCR beta chain is drawn from a study of immune characterization of retroperitoneal liposarcoma. One entry per CDR3 protein, called by TCRdb with MiXCR from the PCR reads. The profile shows some 2,200 distinct CDR3 sequences, roughly 47% of them singletons. CDR1 MGHDK and CDR2 SYGVNS come from the germline V gene. With 6 bases clipped from V and 13 bases from J, the junction kept 14 bases outside the gene matches. This CDR3 has 14 residues. The TCR originated in a male donor with retroperitoneal liposarcoma. The source material was tumor tissue. This chain links TRBV25-1 with TRBJ2-1; 8 positions agree with TRBD1. This CDR3 is CASRLGQGQETQFF. For the CDR3, the DNA is TGTGCCAGCAGACTTGGACAGGGCCAAGAGACCCAGTTCTTC.